The 2 T cell receptor beta chains below come from one sample, sequenced in a study of cytomegalovirus exposure and HLA in healthy donors. The PCR employed 60 Vbeta primers together with 13 Jbeta primers. Measured with immunoSEQ multiplex PCR; TCRdb has only the in-frame clones, and not every one. The sample lists 80,000 to 100,000 clones, around 80% seen once, with approximately 1.5% in the top ten. Input material: PBMCs. The receptors were sampled from a man aged 40-49 years in good health and CMV-seronegative.

This clone turned up a few times. The rearrangement joins TRBV5-6 to TRBJ1-5, with 7 bases matching TRBD1. The CDR3 sequence is 12 residues long. Germline values: CDR1 SGHDT, CDR2 YYEEEE. V gave up 4 bases and J gave up 10 bases; unmatched junction bases: 5. As DNA, the CDR3 is TGTGCCAGCAGCCTACAGGGGCGTCCCCAGCATTTT. It translates to CASSLQGRPQHF.

The rearrangement joins TRBV11-2 to TRBJ1-2; D is possibly TRBD1 (5 bases). The CDR3 consists of 15 residues. Germline V gene data show CDR1 as SGHAT and CDR2 as FQNNGV. V lost 5 bases and J lost 0, with 13 bases in between. DNA of the CDR3: TGTGCCAGCAGCCAGGACATACAGTCTAACTATGGCTACACCTTC. The encoded protein is CASSQDIQSNYGYTF.